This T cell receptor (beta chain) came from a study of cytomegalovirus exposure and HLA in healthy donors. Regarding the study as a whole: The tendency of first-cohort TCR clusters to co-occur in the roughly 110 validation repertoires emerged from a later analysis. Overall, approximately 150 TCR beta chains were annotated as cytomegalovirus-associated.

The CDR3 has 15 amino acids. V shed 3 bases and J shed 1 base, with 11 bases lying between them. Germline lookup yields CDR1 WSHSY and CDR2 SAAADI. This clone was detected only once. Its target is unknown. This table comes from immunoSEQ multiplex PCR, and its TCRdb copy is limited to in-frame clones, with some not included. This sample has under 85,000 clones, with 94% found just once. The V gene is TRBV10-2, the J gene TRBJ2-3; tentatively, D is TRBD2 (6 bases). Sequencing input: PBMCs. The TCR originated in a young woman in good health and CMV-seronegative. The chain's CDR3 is CASSDLIAGTDTQYF. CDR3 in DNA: TGCGCCAGCAGTGATTTGATAGCGGGCACAGATACGCAGTATTTT.